These 11 T cell receptor beta chains originate from one sample sequenced in a study of cytotoxic CD8 clonotypes in ibrutinib-treated CLL. The protocol was immunoSEQ multiplex PCR, while the TCRdb copy is restricted to in-frame clones and leaves out a portion. Of 40,000 or so clones listed, roughly 72% are singletons. Sequences were derived from PBMCs, sampled at disease progression, from a patient treated with ibrutinib. These receptors all come from a human donor with chronic lymphocytic leukemia.

V gene TRBV4-1 combines with J gene TRBJ2-1; no definite D call. Per the germline V gene, CDR1 is MGHRA and CDR2 is YSYEKL. V dropped 1 base and J dropped 5 bases, with 12 bases sitting between them. This CDR3 region has 15 residues. CDR3 amino acids: CASSQGGLINNEQFF. CDR3 nucleotides: TGCGCCAGCAGCCAAGGCGGCCTAATAAACAATGAGCAGTTCTTC.

This clone has more than one count but fewer than ten. The gene calls are TRBV5-1 and TRBJ2-7, with 9 nucleotides matching TRBD2. Germline V CDR1 and CDR2: SGHRS, YFSETQ. The CDR3 is 16 residues long. With V trimmed by 0 bases and J by 2 bases, 6 bases remained unmatched. The CDR3 loop is CASSLVVGLAAYEQYF. The CDR3 DNA reads TGCGCCAGCAGCTTGGTGGTGGGACTAGCAGCCTACGAGCAGTACTTC. The full variable domain, completed using reference TRBV5-1 and TRBJ2-7, is KAGVTQTPRYLIKTRGQQVTLSCSPISGHRSVSWYQQTPGQGLQFLFEYFSETQRNKGNFPGRFSGRQFSNSRSEMNVSTLELGDSALYLCASSLVVGLAAYEQYFGPGTRLTVT.

The chain links TRBV2 to TRBJ2-7; TRBD2 agrees at 7 bases. Losses at the gene ends were 6 bases for V and 0 bases for J; bases not matched to a gene: 8. Germline V gives CDR1 SNHLY, CDR2 FYNNEI. The CDR3 runs to 15 residues. The CDR3 DNA reads TGTGCCAGCAGCGTCGGCCTAGCGGACTCCTACGAGCAGTACTTC. Protein sequence: CASSVGLADSYEQYF.

This clone was picked up a small number of times. This chain connects TRBV7-9 to TRBJ2-1; D not resolved. Germline CDR1 reads SEHNR; CDR2 reads FQNEAQ (reference sequence). V was shortened by 2 bases and J by 10 bases, with 6 bases between the two germline ends. The CDR3 loop spans 11 amino acids. The DNA of the CDR3 is TGTGCCAGCAGCTTATTAGGGGAGCAGTTCTTC. Protein: CASSLLGEQFF.

V gene TRBV4-1 combines with J gene TRBJ1-1; D is unresolved. Germline CDR1 and CDR2: MGHRA and YSYEKL. V dropped 0 bases and J dropped 0 bases, with 11 bases sitting between them. This CDR3 is 16 amino acids long. The CDR3 DNA sequence: TGCGCCAGCAGCCAAGAAATGGTACAATTGAACACTGAAGCTTTCTTT. Amino acid sequence: CASSQEMVQLNTEAFF.

This clone occurred a few times. The genes are TRBV10-1 and TRBJ1-6; D might be TRBD1 (6 bases). The CDR3 consists of 14 residues. Trimming took off 6 bases at V and 7 bases at J, with 13 bases between the two ends. Germline V gene sequence: CDR1 WNHNN, CDR2 SYGVQD (reference sequence). DNA of the CDR3: TGCGCCAGCAGCGCCCAGGGGCCGAATTCACCCCTCCACTTT. This sequence encodes CASSAQGPNSPLHF.

J is TRBJ1-2 and V is TRBV18, with a weak D call TRBD1 (6 bases). The CDR3 is 12 residues long. Trimming shortened V by 8 bases and J by 4 bases, and 11 bases separated the two germline ends. Germline V gene sequence: CDR1 KGHSH, CDR2 LQKENI. Here the CDR3 reads CASASDSYGYTF. The CDR3 DNA reads as TGTGCCAGCGCGTCGGACAGCTATGGCTACACCTTC.

This clone was counted between two and nine times. The chain employs TRBV6-1 and TRBJ2-7; a possible D gene is TRBD2 (5 bases). The CDR3 runs 14 residues. V was cut by 2 bases and J by 6 bases, with 14 bases left in between. The V gene's germline CDR1 is MNHNS and CDR2 SASEGT. CDR3 nucleotide sequence: TGTGCCAGCAGTGAAATGAGGGTAGGCCTCGAGCAGTACTTC. It encodes CASSEMRVGLEQYF.

This clone is a singleton in its sample. V gene TRBV11-2 combines with J gene TRBJ2-3; 7 bases are shared with TRBD2. The CDR3 has 15 residues. The trim removed 1 base at V and 2 bases at J, leaving 3 bases unmatched. Germline V gives CDR1 SGHAT, CDR2 FQNNGV. This CDR3 is CASSLGGGYTDTQYF. For the CDR3, the DNA is TGTGCCAGCAGCTTAGGGGGGGGGTACACAGATACGCAGTATTTT.

The J gene is TRBJ2-1, the V gene TRBV11-1, with 13 bases matching TRBD2. The CDR3 runs to 16 residues. After removal of 5 bases from V and 6 bases from J, the junction contained 7 bases not matched to a gene. Germline V lookup: CDR1 SGHAT, CDR2 FQDESV (reference sequence). This CDR3 is CASSRKGLAGSNEQFF. As DNA, the CDR3 is TGTGCCAGCAGCCGAAAGGGACTAGCGGGAAGCAATGAGCAGTTCTTC.

Only a few counts were recorded for this clone. This rearrangement joins TRBV10-3 to TRBJ1-2; D ambiguous. V was clipped by 6 bases and J by 8 bases, with 10 bases between them. The CDR3 is 11 residues long. Germline lookup yields CDR1 ENHRY and CDR2 SYGVKD. The CDR3 DNA sequence: TGTGCCATCAGGGGTCTTAGGGGCTACACCTTC. This translates into CAIRGLRGYTF.